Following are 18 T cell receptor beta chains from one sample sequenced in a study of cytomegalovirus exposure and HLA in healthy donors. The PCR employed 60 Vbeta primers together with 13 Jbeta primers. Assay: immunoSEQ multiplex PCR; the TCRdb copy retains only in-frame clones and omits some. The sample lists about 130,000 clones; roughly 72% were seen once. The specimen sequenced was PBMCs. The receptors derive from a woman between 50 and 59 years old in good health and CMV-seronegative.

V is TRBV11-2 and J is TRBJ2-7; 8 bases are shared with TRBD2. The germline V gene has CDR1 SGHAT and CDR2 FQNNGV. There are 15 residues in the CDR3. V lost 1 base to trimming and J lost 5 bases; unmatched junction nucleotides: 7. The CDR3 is CASSLVPGGAHEQYF. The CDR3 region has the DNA TGTGCCAGCAGCTTAGTCCCGGGAGGGGCTCACGAGCAGTACTTC.

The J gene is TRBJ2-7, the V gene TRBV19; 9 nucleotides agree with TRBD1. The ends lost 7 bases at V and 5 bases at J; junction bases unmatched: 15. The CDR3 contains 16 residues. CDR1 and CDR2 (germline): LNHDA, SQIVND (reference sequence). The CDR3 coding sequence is TGTGCCAGTACGAGGGCAACAGGGGGCCCCTTCAACGAGCAGTACTTC. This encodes CASTRATGGPFNEQYF.

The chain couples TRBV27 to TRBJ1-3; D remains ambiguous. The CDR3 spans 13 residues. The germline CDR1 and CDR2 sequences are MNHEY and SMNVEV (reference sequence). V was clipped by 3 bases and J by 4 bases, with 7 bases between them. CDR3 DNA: TGTGCCAGCAGTTTTCGAGTAGGAAACACCATATATTTT. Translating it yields CASSFRVGNTIYF.

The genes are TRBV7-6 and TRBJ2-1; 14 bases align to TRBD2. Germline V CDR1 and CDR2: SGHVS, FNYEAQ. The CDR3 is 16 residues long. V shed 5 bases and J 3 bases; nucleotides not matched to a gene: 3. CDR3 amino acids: CASSTGLAGDYNEQFF. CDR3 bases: TGTGCCAGCAGCACGGGACTAGCGGGGGACTACAATGAGCAGTTCTTC.

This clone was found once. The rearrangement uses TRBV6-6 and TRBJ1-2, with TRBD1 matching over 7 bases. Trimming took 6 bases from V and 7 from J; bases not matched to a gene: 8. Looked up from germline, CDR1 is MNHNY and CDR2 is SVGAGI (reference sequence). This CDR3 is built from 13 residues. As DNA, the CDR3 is TGTGCCAGCAGCACCGACAGGGTGGGTGGCTACACCTTC. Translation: CASSTDRVGGYTF.

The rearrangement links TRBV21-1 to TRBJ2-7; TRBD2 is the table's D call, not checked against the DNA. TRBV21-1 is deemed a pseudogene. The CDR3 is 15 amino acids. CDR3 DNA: TGTGCCAGCAGCAAAGGTCGGGGGAGCTCCTACGAGCAGTACTTC. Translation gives CASSKGRGSSYEQYF.

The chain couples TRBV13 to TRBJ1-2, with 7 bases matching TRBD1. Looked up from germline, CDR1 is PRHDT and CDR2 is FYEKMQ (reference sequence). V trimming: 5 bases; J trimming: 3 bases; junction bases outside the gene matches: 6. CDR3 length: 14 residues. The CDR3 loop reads CASSQRQGDYGYTF. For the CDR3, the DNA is TGTGCCAGCAGCCAACGGCAGGGGGACTATGGCTACACCTTC.

The CDR3 loop reads CASSTILTGTRITYEQYF. CDR3 bases: TGTGCCAGTAGTACTATTCTAACCGGGACTAGGATAACCTACGAGCAGTACTTC. V usage is TRBV19 and J usage is TRBJ2-7; TRBD2 matches 8 bases. CDR1 is LNHDA and CDR2 is SQIVND in the germline V gene (reference sequence). Unmatched junction bases numbered 16, after V lost 4 bases and J lost 2 bases. This CDR3 region has 18 residues.

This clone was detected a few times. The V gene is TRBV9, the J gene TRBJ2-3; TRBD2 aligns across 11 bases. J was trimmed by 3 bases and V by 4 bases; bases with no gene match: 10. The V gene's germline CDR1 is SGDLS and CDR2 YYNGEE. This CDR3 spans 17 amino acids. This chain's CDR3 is CASSKRLAGIATDTQYF. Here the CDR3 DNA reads TGTGCCAGCAGCAAACGACTAGCGGGAATAGCGACAGATACGCAGTATTTT.

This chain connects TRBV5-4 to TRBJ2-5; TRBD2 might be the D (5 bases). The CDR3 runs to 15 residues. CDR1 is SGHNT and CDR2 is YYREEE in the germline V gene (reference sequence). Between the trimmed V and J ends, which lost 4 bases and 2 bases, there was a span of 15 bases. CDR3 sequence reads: CASSPRAGHQETQYF. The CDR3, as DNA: TGTGCCAGCAGCCCCCGCGCGGGTCATCAAGAGACCCAGTACTTC. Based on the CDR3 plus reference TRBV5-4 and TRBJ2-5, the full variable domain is ETGVTQSPTHLIKTRGQQVTLRCSSQSGHNTVSWYQQALGQGPQFIFQYYREEENGRGNFPPRFSGLQFPNYSSELNVNALELDDSALYLCASSPRAGHQETQYFGPGTRLLVL.

CDR3 sequence (DNA): TGTGCCAGCAGCCCCGAGGTAACCCAGTACTTC. Protein: CASSPEVTQYF. This chain links TRBV7-2 with TRBJ2-5; D gene ambiguous. Germline lookup yields CDR1 SGHTA and CDR2 FQGNSA. V dropped 5 bases and J dropped 8 bases, with 9 bases sitting between them. The CDR3 is 11 amino acids.

CDR3 residues: CASSLSGLAGADTQYF. CDR3 nucleotides: TGTGCCAGCAGTTTGTCAGGACTAGCGGGGGCAGATACGCAGTATTTT. This chain links TRBV28 with TRBJ2-3; 13 bases are shared with TRBD2. The germline V gene encodes CDR1 MDHEN and CDR2 SYDVKM. The V and J ends lost 3 bases and 4 bases, in that order; junction bases with no gene match: 4. This CDR3 is built from 16 residues.

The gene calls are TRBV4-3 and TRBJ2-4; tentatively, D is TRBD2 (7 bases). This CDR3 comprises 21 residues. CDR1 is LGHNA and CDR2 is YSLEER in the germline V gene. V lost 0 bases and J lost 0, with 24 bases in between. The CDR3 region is CASSQDRGAGAASEAKNIQYF. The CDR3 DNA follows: TGCGCCAGCAGCCAAGATCGGGGGGCAGGGGCGGCCTCGGAAGCCAAAAACATTCAGTACTTC.

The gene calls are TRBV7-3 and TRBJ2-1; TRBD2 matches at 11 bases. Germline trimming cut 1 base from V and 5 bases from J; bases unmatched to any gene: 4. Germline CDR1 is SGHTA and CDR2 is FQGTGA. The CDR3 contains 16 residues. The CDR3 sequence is CASSLKGTSGHNEQFF. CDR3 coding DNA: TGTGCCAGCAGCTTAAAGGGGACTAGCGGTCACAATGAGCAGTTCTTC.

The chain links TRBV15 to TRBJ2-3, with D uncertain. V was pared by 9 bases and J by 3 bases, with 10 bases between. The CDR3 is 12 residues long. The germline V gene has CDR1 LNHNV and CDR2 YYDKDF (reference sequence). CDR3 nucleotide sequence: TGTGCCACTCGCAGGTTGACAGATACGCAGTATTTT. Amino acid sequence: CATRRLTDTQYF.

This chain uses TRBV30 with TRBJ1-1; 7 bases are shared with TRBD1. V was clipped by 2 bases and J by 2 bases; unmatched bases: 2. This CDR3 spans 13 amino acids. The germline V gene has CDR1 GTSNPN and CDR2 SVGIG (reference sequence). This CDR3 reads CAWSRQGNTEAFF. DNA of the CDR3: TGTGCCTGGAGTCGACAGGGAAACACTGAAGCTTTCTTT.

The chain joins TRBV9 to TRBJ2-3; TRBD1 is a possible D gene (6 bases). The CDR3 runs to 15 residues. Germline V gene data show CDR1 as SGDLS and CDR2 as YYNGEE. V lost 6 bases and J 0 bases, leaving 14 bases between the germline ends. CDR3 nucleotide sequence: TGTGCCAGCACCCTAGAGGGGGTGAGCACAGATACGCAGTATTTT. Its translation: CASTLEGVSTDTQYF.

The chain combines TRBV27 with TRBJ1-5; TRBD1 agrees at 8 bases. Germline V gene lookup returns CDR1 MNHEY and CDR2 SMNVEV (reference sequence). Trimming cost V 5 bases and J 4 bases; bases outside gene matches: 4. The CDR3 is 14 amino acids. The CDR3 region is CASSLQGGNQPQHF. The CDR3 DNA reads TGTGCCAGCAGTCTACAGGGGGGGAATCAGCCCCAGCATTTT.